The clone carrying this TCR beta chain was recorded at least ten times. The antigen is not known. Study observations and caveats: Tumor memory CD4+ T cell TCR gene usage was found to cluster with blood and lymph node memory CD4+ cells and with lymph node naive CD4+ cells.

Treg sorting used a CD4+CD25+CD127-/low gate. The V gene end was trimmed by 5 bases and the J gene end by 0 bases; junction bases not matched to a gene: 7. CDR1 is DFQATT and CDR2 is SNEGSKA in the germline V gene (reference sequence). This CDR3 contains 15 residues. After constant-region reverse-primer amplification, full-length variable regions underwent semi-nested PCR with Nested Universal Primer A. MiXCR was run by TCRdb on the 5' RACE reads, yielding one entry per CDR3 protein. In the table there are around 50,000 distinct CDR3 sequences, 26% of which are singletons. This TCR was recovered from a female donor with breast cancer. Sequenced input: tumor-infiltrating Tregs sorted from the breast tumor. V gene TRBV20-1 combines with J gene TRBJ1-3; 7 bases agree with TRBD1. CDR3: CSAEDRSSSGNTIYF. The CDR3 coding sequence is TGCAGTGCTGAGGACAGGTCGAGCTCTGGAAACACCATATATTTT.